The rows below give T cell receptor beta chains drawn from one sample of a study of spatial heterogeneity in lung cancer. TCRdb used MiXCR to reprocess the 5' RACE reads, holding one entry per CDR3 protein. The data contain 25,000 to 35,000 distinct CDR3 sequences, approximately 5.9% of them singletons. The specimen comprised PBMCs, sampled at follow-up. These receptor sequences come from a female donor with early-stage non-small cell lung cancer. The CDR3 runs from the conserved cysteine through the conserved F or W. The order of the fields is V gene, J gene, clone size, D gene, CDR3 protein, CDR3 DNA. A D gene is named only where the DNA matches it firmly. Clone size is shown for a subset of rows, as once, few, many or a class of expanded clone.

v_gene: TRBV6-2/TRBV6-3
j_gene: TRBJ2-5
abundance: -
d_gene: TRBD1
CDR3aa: CASSRTDRDTQYF
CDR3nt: TGTGCCAGCAGTCGAACGGACAGGGACACCCAGTACTTC

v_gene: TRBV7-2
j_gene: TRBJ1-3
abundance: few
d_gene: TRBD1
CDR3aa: CASSPSTGGVYTIYF
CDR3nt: TGTGCCAGCAGCCCCTCGACAGGGGGCGTATACACCATATATTTT

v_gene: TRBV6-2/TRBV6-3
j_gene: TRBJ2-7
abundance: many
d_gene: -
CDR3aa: CASSSPGQRAGNEQYF
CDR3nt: TGTGCCAGCAGTTCCCCAGGGCAGCGGGCAGGAAACGAGCAGTACTTC

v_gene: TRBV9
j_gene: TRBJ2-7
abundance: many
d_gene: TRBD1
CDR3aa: CASSAGQGRGDEQYF
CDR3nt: TGTGCCAGCAGCGCCGGACAGGGGCGCGGTGACGAGCAGTACTTC

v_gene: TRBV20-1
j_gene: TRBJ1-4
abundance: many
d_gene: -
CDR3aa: CSAMLYLEHGKKLFF
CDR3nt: TGCAGTGCTATGCTGTATTTGGAACATGGGAAAAAACTGTTTTTT

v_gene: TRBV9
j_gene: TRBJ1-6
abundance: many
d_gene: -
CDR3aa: CASSVGKFDSPLHF
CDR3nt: TGTGCCAGCAGCGTAGGCAAGTTTGATTCACCCCTCCACTTT

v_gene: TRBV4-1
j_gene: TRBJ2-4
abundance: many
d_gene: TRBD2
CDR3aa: CASSQSGTGGENIQYF
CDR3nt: TGCGCCAGCAGCCAAAGTGGTACGGGAGGGGAAAACATTCAGTACTTC

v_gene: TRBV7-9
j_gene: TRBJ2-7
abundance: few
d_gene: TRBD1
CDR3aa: CASSLALGQGTYEQYF
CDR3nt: TGTGCCAGCAGCTTAGCTTTGGGACAGGGGACTTACGAGCAGTACTTC

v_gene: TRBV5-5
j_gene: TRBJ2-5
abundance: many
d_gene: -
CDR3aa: CASSLAPGVETQYF
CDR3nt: TGTGCCAGCAGCTTGGCGCCGGGAGTTGAGACCCAGTACTTC

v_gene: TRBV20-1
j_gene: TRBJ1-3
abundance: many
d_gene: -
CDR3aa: CSARTELGNTIYF
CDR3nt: TGCAGTGCTAGAACAGAGCTTGGAAACACCATATATTTT

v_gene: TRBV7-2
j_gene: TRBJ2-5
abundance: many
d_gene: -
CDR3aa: CASSLGTVETQYF
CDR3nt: TGTGCCAGCAGCTTAGGGACCGTAGAGACCCAGTACTTC

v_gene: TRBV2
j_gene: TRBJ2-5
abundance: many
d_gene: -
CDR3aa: CASRGEEFQETQYF
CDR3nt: TGTGCCAGCAGGGGGGAGGAGTTCCAAGAGACCCAGTACTTC

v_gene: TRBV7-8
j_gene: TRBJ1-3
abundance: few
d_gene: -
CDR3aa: CASSLGATRGGSGNTIYF
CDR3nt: TGTGCCAGCAGCTTAGGTGCTACCAGGGGAGGGTCTGGAAACACCATATATTTT

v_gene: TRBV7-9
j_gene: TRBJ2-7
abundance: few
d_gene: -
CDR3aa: CASSLAGGYEQYF
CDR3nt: TGTGCCAGCAGCTTAGCGGGGGGTTACGAGCAGTACTTC

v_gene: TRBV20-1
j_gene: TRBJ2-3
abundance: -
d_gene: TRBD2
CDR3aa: CSARRGSSGVLGTDTQYF
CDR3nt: TGCAGTGCTAGACGGGGGAGTAGCGGGGTACTCGGCACAGATACGCAGTATTTT

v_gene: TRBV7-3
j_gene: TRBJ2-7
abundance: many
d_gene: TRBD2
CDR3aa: CASSTGTSGSKYEQYF
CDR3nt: TGTGCCAGCAGCACCGGGACTAGCGGGAGCAAGTACGAGCAGTACTTC